Below, one T cell receptor (beta chain) is given with its context. The antigen remains unidentified. The protocol attached unique molecular identifiers to individual cDNA molecules. TCRdb itself ran the 5' RACE reads through MiXCR, one entry per CDR3 protein. The profile covers about 98,000 distinct CDR3 sequences, with more than 9.5% appearing a single time and approximately 5.3% taken by the ten largest. These data come from a study of early T cells in non-severe SARS-CoV-2 infection. The overall study: Sequenced material consisted of bulk RNA (from unsorted whole blood), and chains were unpaired. Study conclusions and caveats: Database matching using VDJdb favored anti-spike CD8 responses, with private and CD4 specificities left missing.

The sequence came from an adult who was a healthcare worker with PCR-confirmed SARS-CoV-2 infection or an uninfected control (not recorded which). Sequencing used whole blood.

The chain's CDR3 is CASSRLTGRDSPLHF. CDR3 nucleotides: TGTGCCAGCAGCAGACTGACAGGTCGGGATTCACCCCTCCACTTT. The chain has TRBV11-2 and TRBJ1-6; perhaps TRBD1 as D (6 bases). The V and J ends lost 5 bases and 8 bases respectively, with 16 bases between them. CDR1 is SGHAT and CDR2 is FQNNGV in the germline V gene. The CDR3 consists of 15 residues.